This TCR beta chain was captured in a study of OX40 agonist ivuxolimab in advanced cancers. For the study at large: Patients were dosed intravenously with ivuxolimab at 0.01 to 10 mg/kg every 2 weeks. Patients were around 83% male with ages roughly 20 to 90, mean approximately 62. Prior checkpoint blockade (anti-PD-1, anti-PD-L1 or anti-CTLA-4) was permitted; about 40% had it. Study-level findings and limits: Dosing at 0.1 to 3.0 mg/kg was accompanied by clonal expansion of CD4+ and CD8+ blood T cells by week 6.

Some clones are missing from TCRdb's copy, which holds only in-frame ones; the method was immunoSEQ multiplex PCR. Of some 75,000 clones in the sample, more than 70% are singletons; the top ten hold over 2%. V was shortened by 3 bases and J by 3 bases, with 12 bases between the two germline ends. CDR1 LGHNT and CDR2 FRNRAP come from the germline V gene. The CDR3 covers 15 residues. As concerns this clone: Its antigen is currently unknown.

The V call is TRBV12-5, the J call TRBJ2-1; either TRBD1 or TRBD2 may fit D (5 bases each). The starting material was CD4+ or CD8+ T cells sorted from blood, obtained in a trial of the OX40 agonist ivuxolimab. This TCR came from an adult with an advanced solid tumor such as melanoma, head and neck, liver or kidney cancer. The CDR3: CASGFEGIGYNEQFF. CDR3 DNA sequence: TGTGCTAGTGGTTTTGAGGGGATTGGCTACAATGAGCAGTTCTTC.